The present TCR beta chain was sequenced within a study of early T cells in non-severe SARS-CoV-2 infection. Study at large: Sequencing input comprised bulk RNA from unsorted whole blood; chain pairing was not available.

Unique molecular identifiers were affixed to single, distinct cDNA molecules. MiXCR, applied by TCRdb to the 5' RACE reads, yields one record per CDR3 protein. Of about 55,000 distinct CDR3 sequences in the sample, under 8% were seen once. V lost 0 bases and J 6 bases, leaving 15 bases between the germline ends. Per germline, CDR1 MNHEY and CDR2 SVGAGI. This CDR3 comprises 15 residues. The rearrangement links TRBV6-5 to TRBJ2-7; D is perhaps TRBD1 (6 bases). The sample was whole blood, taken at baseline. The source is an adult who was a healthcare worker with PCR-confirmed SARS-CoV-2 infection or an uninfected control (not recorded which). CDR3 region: CASSYSRGLRGEQYF. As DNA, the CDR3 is TGTGCCAGCAGTTACTCGAGGGGGTTAAGGGGCGAGCAGTACTTC.